Following are 23 T cell receptor beta chains from one sample sequenced in a study of T cell repertoires in cytomegalovirus infection. TCRdb re-called the reads with MiXCR, one entry per CDR3 protein. The sample records about 770,000 distinct CDR3 sequences, just under 30% being singletons. For these receptors, no antigen is known. This material consisted of cultured CD8+ T cells from PBMCs, taken from culture after CMV antigen stimulation. The receptor source for this set is a human donor in good health (CMV status not recorded). Some clones in this sample may be carry-over from other donors' samples.

This clonotype was counted many times. The rearrangement joins TRBV7-2 to TRBJ2-1; 7 nucleotides align to TRBD2. Germline CDR1 reads SGHTA; CDR2 reads FQGNSA. The CDR3 is 15 amino acids. Losses at the gene ends were 2 bases for V and 7 bases for J; bases not matched to a gene: 8. The CDR3 loop is CASSLSLAEENEQFF. CDR3 in DNA: TGTGCCAGCAGCTTAAGCCTAGCGGAGGAGAATGAGCAGTTCTTC.

The J gene is TRBJ2-7, the V gene TRBV27; 7 nucleotides align to TRBD1. The V and J ends lost 0 bases and 4 bases, in that order; junction bases with no gene match: 9. The CDR3 totals 16 residues. Germline V gene data show CDR1 as MNHEY and CDR2 as SMNVEV (reference sequence). This CDR3 reads CASSLSRGTVTYEQYF. The CDR3 DNA sequence: TGTGCCAGCAGTTTATCCAGGGGGACAGTAACATACGAGCAGTACTTC.

The chain links TRBV19 to TRBJ2-7; D ambiguous. V was clipped by 8 bases and J by 0 bases, with 11 bases between them. Germline CDR1 reads LNHDA; CDR2 reads SQIVND (reference sequence). The CDR3 covers 13 residues. Written as DNA, the CDR3 is TGTGCCAGTGAACCCGGTGGCTCCTACGAGCAGTACTTC. Protein product: CASEPGGSYEQYF.

The rearrangement joins TRBV28 to TRBJ1-1; 10 nucleotides line up with TRBD1. The CDR3 is 18 amino acids. CDR1 and CDR2 (germline): MDHEN, SYDVKM. V was clipped by 5 bases and J by 5 bases; unmatched bases: 17. The CDR3 loop is CASSHPTGTGELGTEAFF. The CDR3 DNA sequence: TGTGCCAGCAGTCATCCCACCGGGACAGGGGAACTGGGGACTGAAGCTTTCTTT.

This clonotype was seen a few times. The J gene is TRBJ2-1, the V gene TRBV7-9; 8 positions agree with TRBD2. From germline, CDR1 is SEHNR and CDR2 FQNEAQ (reference sequence). The trim removed 8 bases at V and 5 bases at J, leaving 8 bases unmatched. This CDR3 has 14 amino acids. The CDR3 is CASRPGGGNNEQFF. The CDR3 nucleotides read TGTGCCAGCCGCCCGGGGGGGGGAAACAATGAGCAGTTCTTC.

This clonotype came up once. The rearrangement links TRBV5-4 to TRBJ1-1; D call uncertain. Germline V gene data show CDR1 as SGHNT and CDR2 as YYREEE (reference sequence). Trimming stripped 0 bases from V and 1 base from J, with 10 bases between. CDR3 length equals 15 residues. The CDR3 here is CASSLGWRTNTEAFF. CDR3 DNA: TGTGCCAGCAGCTTGGGTTGGCGCACGAACACTGAAGCTTTCTTT.

The sample holds a few counts of this clonotype. V gene TRBV6-6 combines with J gene TRBJ2-7; D tentatively reads TRBD1 or TRBD2 (5 bases each). The CDR3 runs 17 residues. V was shortened by 0 bases and J by 2 bases, with 17 bases between the two germline ends. From germline, CDR1 is MNHNY and CDR2 SVGAGI (reference sequence). CDR3 in DNA: TGTGCCAGCAGTTACTCCCCATCCGGGACGGTAACCTACGAGCAGTACGTC. Its protein product is CASSYSPSGTVTYEQYV.

This chain uses TRBV11-2 with TRBJ2-1, with D perhaps matching TRBD2 (5 bases). V lost 4 bases and J 5 bases, leaving 15 bases between the germline ends. The CDR3 runs 15 residues. Germline lookup yields CDR1 SGHAT and CDR2 FQNNGV. DNA of the CDR3: TGTGCCAGCAGCTCCCAGCCGGTAGCGAACAATGAGCAGTTCTTC. Protein sequence: CASSSQPVANNEQFF.

The V and J genes are TRBV27 and TRBJ1-1; weak D call: TRBD1 (6 bases). The V gene's germline CDR1 is MNHEY and CDR2 SMNVEV (reference sequence). This CDR3 region has 14 residues. V was shortened by 0 bases and J by 4 bases, with 9 bases between the two germline ends. The CDR3 region is CASSLSGHLTEAFF. CDR3 nucleotides: TGTGCCAGCAGTTTATCGGGACACCTCACTGAAGCTTTCTTT.

The chain is built from TRBV10-3 and TRBJ2-7; 7 bases fit TRBD1. V lost 10 bases and J lost 1; bases outside the gene matches: 1. The CDR3 is made up of 11 amino acids. CDR1 and CDR2 (germline): ENHRY, SYGVKD. The CDR3 sequence: CATGQSYEQYV. DNA of the CDR3: TGTGCCACGGGACAGTCCTACGAGCAGTACGTC.

V and J are TRBV7-6 and TRBJ2-1, with a possible D match to TRBD2 (7 bases). The CDR3 covers 16 residues. Germline loops: CDR1 SGHVS, CDR2 FNYEAQ. V lost 5 bases, J lost 4 bases, and 18 bases lay in between. The CDR3 DNA follows: TGTGCCAGCAGCCCAACCCGGGGGGCGAGTTACAATGAGCAGTTCTTC. It codes for CASSPTRGASYNEQFF.

This clonotype occurred a few times. The chain has TRBV19 and TRBJ1-2; 9 nucleotides agree with TRBD1. This CDR3 has 13 amino acids. Losses at the gene ends were 9 bases for V and 4 bases for J; bases not matched to a gene: 6. CDR1 and CDR2 from the germline V gene are LNHDA and SQIVND (reference sequence). The CDR3 bases are TGTGCCAGCTTCGGGACAGGGATCTATGGCTACACCTTC. It specifies CASFGTGIYGYTF.

The chain has TRBV7-6 and TRBJ2-3; perhaps D is TRBD1 or TRBD2 (6 bases each). This CDR3 contains 14 residues. Germline lookup yields CDR1 SGHVS and CDR2 FNYEAQ. V was trimmed by 10 bases and J by 6 bases, leaving 20 bases between them. For the CDR3, the DNA is TGTGCCACCGTACGGGGGCCCTCGGGTGATACGCAGTATTTT. Translation gives CATVRGPSGDTQYF.

The CDR3 here is CASSLAITALLTLDRANTEAFF. The CDR3 region has the DNA TGTGCCAGCAGCTTAGCCATTACCGCTTTACTTACCCTTGACAGAGCGAACACTGAAGCTTTCTTT. This chain joins TRBV11-2 and TRBJ1-1; the D gene is possibly TRBD1 (5 bases). V dropped 1 base and J dropped 1 base, with 31 bases sitting between them. This CDR3 is built from 22 residues. CDR1 and CDR2 from the germline V gene are SGHAT and FQNNGV.

A few counts support this clonotype. CDR3 nucleotide sequence: TGTGCCCGACAAGGGAACACCGGGGAGCTGTTTTTT. Its protein product is CARQGNTGELFF. This chain uses TRBV7-6 with TRBJ2-2, with D unresolved. The CDR3 is 12 amino acids. The V and J ends lost 11 bases and 1 base respectively, with 8 bases between them. CDR1 is SGHVS, CDR2 FNYEAQ, per germline. Full variable domain (remainder filled in from reference TRBV7-6 and TRBJ2-2): GAGVSQSPRYKVTKRGQDVALRCDPISGHVSLYWYRQALGQGPEFLTYFNYEAQQDKSGLPNDRFSAERPEGSISTLTIQRTEQRDSAMYRCARQGNTGELFFGEGSRLTVL.

The rearrangement joins TRBV2 to TRBJ2-3; 12 bases map to TRBD1. CDR1 is SNHLY, CDR2 FYNNEI, per germline. CDR3 size: 16 residues. The trim removed 4 bases at V and 4 bases at J, leaving 6 bases unmatched. The chain's CDR3 is CASSGDGTGGPDTQYF. CDR3 bases: TGTGCCAGCAGTGGCGACGGGACAGGGGGCCCAGATACGCAGTATTTT.

The sample holds many counts of this clonotype. The chain is built from TRBV7-6 and TRBJ1-1, with D possibly matching TRBD1 (5 bases). The length of the CDR3 is 16 residues. Germline V gene sequence: CDR1 SGHVS, CDR2 FNYEAQ. V lost 5 bases to trimming and J lost 4 bases, with 20 bases between them. CDR3 nucleotide sequence: TGTGCCAGCAGCGCCAACTCGGCAGGGCTGGGCACTGAAGCTTTCTTT. This translates into CASSANSAGLGTEAFF.

This clonotype was detected a few times. This chain joins TRBV6-5 and TRBJ2-7, with 9 bases fitting TRBD1. J was trimmed by 6 bases and V by 7 bases; bases with no gene match: 13. The CDR3 contains 15 residues. Germline CDR1 is MNHEY and CDR2 is SVGAGI. CDR3: CASIIFSGQGVEQYF. The DNA of the CDR3 is TGTGCCAGCATTATCTTCTCGGGACAGGGCGTCGAGCAGTACTTC.

The rearrangement links TRBV2 to TRBJ2-2; possibly TRBD1 for D (5 bases). This CDR3 contains 13 residues. Germline values: CDR1 SNHLY, CDR2 FYNNEI. Between the trimmed V and J ends, which lost 11 bases and 0 bases, there was a span of 10 bases. The DNA for the CDR3 is TGTGCCGGTGGGGCATCGAACACCGGGGAGCTGTTTTTT. Encoded protein: CAGGASNTGELFF.

This clonotype was seen only a few times. The chain has TRBV6-1 and TRBJ2-7, with 8 nucleotides matching TRBD2. CDR3 length: 15 residues. The V and J ends lost 6 bases and 5 bases, in that order; junction bases with no gene match: 12. Germline lookup yields CDR1 MNHNS and CDR2 SASEGT. CDR3 amino acids: CASSPTSGAEDEQYF. The CDR3 DNA is TGTGCCAGCAGCCCCACTAGCGGCGCGGAGGACGAGCAGTACTTC.

The chain employs TRBV7-9 and TRBJ1-6; a possible D gene is TRBD1 (6 bases). The CDR3 extends over 17 amino acids. Germline-derived CDR1 and CDR2 are SEHNR and FQNEAQ (reference sequence). Trimming left V 0 bases short and J 7 bases short, with 16 bases between. In DNA form, the CDR3 reads TGTGCCAGCAGCTTAGCCCTCCGACAGGCAGGGAATTCACCCCTCCACTTT. Amino acid sequence: CASSLALRQAGNSPLHF.

This clonotype was picked up a small number of times. CDR3 protein: CASRLAEITDTQYF. Written as DNA, the CDR3 is TGTGCCAGCAGACTAGCGGAAATCACAGATACGCAGTATTTT. This chain connects TRBV6-1 to TRBJ2-3; 8 nucleotides align to TRBD2. Germline loops: CDR1 MNHNS, CDR2 SASEGT. The CDR3 has 14 residues. V shed 6 bases and J 2 bases; nucleotides not matched to a gene: 4.

The rearrangement uses TRBV6-4 and TRBJ1-2, with D maybe TRBD1 (5 bases). CDR1 is MRHNA and CDR2 is SNTAGT in the germline V gene. Trimming took 9 bases from V and 3 from J, leaving 14 bases between them. The CDR3 loop spans 13 amino acids. In nucleotides, the CDR3 is TGTGCCAGAGCCGGGACCCACTACTATGGCTACACCTTC. It translates to CARAGTHYYGYTF.